This T cell receptor beta chain was captured by sequencing in a study of identical twins. Broader study findings: Cord blood's abundant beta clonotypes had fewer insertions, unlike memory repertoires. Models underestimated TCR alpha sharing (out-of-frame) in monozygotic twins.

This clonotype was counted between two and nine times. Antigen unknown. The germline CDR1 and CDR2 sequences are SGHTA and FQGTGA. V lost 5 bases to trimming and J lost 2 bases, with 15 bases between them. The CDR3 sequence is 15 residues long. TCRdb reprocessed the 5' RACE reads with MiXCR, giving one entry per CDR3 protein. The repertoire holds around 300,000 distinct CDR3 sequences, approximately 8.5% seen once, with roughly 2.1% in the top ten. The same sample was also studied in work on yellow fever vaccine responses in identical twins. Per that paper: Vaccine-induced T cell responses in twins were reportedly observed to appear partly convergent, partly personalized.

The chain couples TRBV7-3 to TRBJ2-5; the D is unclear. The sequence came from a woman in her late teens or twenties in good health. Specimen: memory (CD45RO+) T cells sorted from blood. The CDR3 coding sequence is TGTGCCAGCAGCCCCAGTGAAGGGATGCAAGAGACCCAGTACTTC. The encoded protein is CASSPSEGMQETQYF.